Listed here are 22 T cell receptor beta chains from one sample, sequenced in a study of shared clonotypes between healthy human individuals. The data were produced by immunoSEQ multiplex PCR, yet TCRdb's version contains in-frame clones alone and is incomplete. The sample lists 1.6 million or so clones; 95% to 97% were seen once. The specimen sequenced was naive CD4+ T cells sorted from blood. Subset reported: CD45RA+ positively selected. The receptor set was obtained from a man aged 25-45 years in good health.

The gene calls are TRBV7-9 and TRBJ1-1, with D maybe TRBD1 (5 bases). CDR1 SEHNR and CDR2 FQNEAQ come from the germline V gene (reference sequence). The V end lost 5 bases, the J end lost 11 bases, and 18 bases lay between the germline ends. The CDR3 contains 13 residues. CDR3 region: CASSPEAQGLAFF. The CDR3 region has the DNA TGTGCCAGCAGCCCCGAGGCCCAGGGCCTCGCTTTCTTT.

V gene TRBV7-9 combines with J gene TRBJ2-7; 10 bases line up with TRBD1. CDR1 and CDR2 from the germline V gene are SEHNR and FQNEAQ (reference sequence). The CDR3 extends over 17 amino acids. V shed 2 bases, J shed 5 bases, and the junction held 12 bases outside the gene matches. Written as DNA, the CDR3 is TGTGCCAGCAGCTTATTCGCCGGGGACAGGGGACTTCACGAGCAGTACTTC. Translated, it gives CASSLFAGDRGLHEQYF.

The CDR3 DNA follows: TGTGCCAGCTCACCACCGGACAGGGGATTTGCAGATACGCAGTATTTT. This gives the protein CASSPPDRGFADTQYF. J is TRBJ2-3 and V is TRBV18; TRBD1 agrees at 9 bases. In germline, CDR1 is KGHSH, CDR2 LQKENI. The CDR3 has 16 amino acids. With V trimmed by 0 bases and J by 4 bases, 5 bases remained unmatched.

This clone appeared a single time. The chain carries TRBV27 and TRBJ2-1; D might be TRBD2 (6 bases). CDR3 length equals 16 residues. CDR1 and CDR2 (germline): MNHEY, SMNVEV (reference sequence). V was pared by 1 base and J by 12 bases, with 22 bases between. The CDR3 coding sequence is TGTGCCAGCAGTTTATTCGGAGGGGAACTGGCCTCTGGGCAGTTCTTC. It encodes CASSLFGGELASGQFF.

CDR3 sequence: CSVEPGNGQYEQYF. The CDR3 DNA is TGCAGCGTTGAACCAGGGAACGGACAGTACGAGCAGTACTTC. The rearrangement joins TRBV29-1 to TRBJ2-7; a weak D match, TRBD1 (6 bases). The CDR3 covers 14 residues. Trimming took 2 bases from V and 4 from J, leaving 15 bases between them. CDR1 SQVTM and CDR2 ANQGSEA come from the germline V gene.

This chain links TRBV15 with TRBJ2-1; a possible D gene is TRBD2 (6 bases). This CDR3 contains 15 residues. The germline V gene has CDR1 LNHNV and CDR2 YYDKDF (reference sequence). V was shortened by 3 bases and J by 4 bases, with 13 bases between the two germline ends. CDR3 sequence: CATSRVGGWYNEQFF. Written as DNA, the CDR3 is TGTGCCACCAGCAGGGTGGGAGGATGGTACAATGAGCAGTTCTTC.

As concerns this clone: Other DNA variants within this sample encode the same CDR3. CDR3 bases: TGTGCCAGCGACAGGGGAAACACTGAAGCTTTCTTT. It encodes CASDRGNTEAFF. The rearrangement uses TRBV2 and TRBJ1-1; the match to TRBD1 covers 8 bases. Germline values: CDR1 SNHLY, CDR2 FYNNEI. Unmatched junction bases numbered 1, after V lost 8 bases and J lost 2 bases. CDR3 length equals 12 residues.

CDR3 region: CASRSFRNSNQPQHF. The CDR3 DNA follows: TGTGCCAGCAGGAGTTTTCGGAATAGCAATCAGCCCCAGCATTTT. This chain uses TRBV28 with TRBJ1-5; D unresolved. The V and J ends lost 6 bases and 0 bases respectively, with 12 bases between them. There are 15 residues in the CDR3. Germline loops: CDR1 MDHEN, CDR2 SYDVKM.

The chain couples TRBV5-1 to TRBJ2-1, with 12 bases matching TRBD2. The germline gives CDR1 SGHRS, CDR2 YFSETQ. This CDR3 is 20 amino acids long. Trimming took 3 bases from V and 5 from J; bases not matched to a gene: 18. CDR3 nucleotide sequence: TGCGCCAGCAGCTCACCCCACCTAGCGGGAGGGCCTTCATACCACAATGAGCAGTTCTTC. Amino acid sequence: CASSSPHLAGGPSYHNEQFF.

The V and J genes are TRBV5-1 and TRBJ2-3; 7 bases fit TRBD1. The CDR3 contains 14 residues. V was clipped by 4 bases and J by 6 bases; unmatched bases: 8. Germline V CDR1 and CDR2: SGHRS, YFSETQ. CDR3 amino acids: CASSRDRASDTQYF. The CDR3 DNA follows: TGCGCCAGCAGCCGCGACAGGGCCTCGGATACGCAGTATTTT. The variable domain in full, with the rest retrieved from reference TRBV5-1 and TRBJ2-3, is KAGVTQTPRYLIKTRGQQVTLSCSPISGHRSVSWYQQTPGQGLQFLFEYFSETQRNKGNFPGRFSGRQFSNSRSEMNVSTLELGDSALYLCASSRDRASDTQYFGPGTRLTVL.

The chain couples TRBV9 to TRBJ1-1; unclear D gene. Trimming left V 0 bases short and J 3 bases short, with 12 bases between. In germline, CDR1 is SGDLS, CDR2 YYNGEE. This CDR3 has 15 residues. CDR3: CASSVDPRGDTEAFF. The DNA for the CDR3 is TGTGCCAGCAGCGTAGACCCACGCGGTGACACTGAAGCTTTCTTT. The entire variable domain, with the rest obtained from reference TRBV9 and TRBJ1-1, is as follows: DSGVTQTPKHLITATGQRVTLRCSPRSGDLSVYWYQQSLDQGLQFLIQYYNGEERAKGNILERFSAQQFPDLHSELNLSSLELGDSALYFCASSVDPRGDTEAFFGQGTRLTVV.

The rearrangement joins TRBV7-6 to TRBJ2-3; 13 bases match TRBD2. In germline, CDR1 is SGHVS, CDR2 FNYEAQ. After removal of 2 bases from V and 0 bases from J, the junction contained 14 bases not matched to a gene. The CDR3 has 21 amino acids. The CDR3 is CASSLSRLAGGSIQSTDTQYF. The DNA of the CDR3 is TGTGCCAGCAGCTTATCGCGACTAGCGGGAGGTTCGATACAAAGCACAGATACGCAGTATTTT.

The V gene is TRBV5-1, the J gene TRBJ1-1; D is possibly TRBD1 (6 bases). Trimming cost V 7 bases and J 3 bases, with 13 bases left between them. The CDR3 runs 13 residues. Per germline, CDR1 SGHRS and CDR2 YFSETQ. In nucleotides, the CDR3 is TGCGCCAGCGGAACACAGGGTTACACTGAAGCTTTCTTT. Its protein is CASGTQGYTEAFF.

This clone was counted only a few times. The V gene is TRBV7-9, the J gene TRBJ2-1; 12 bases line up with TRBD1. Looked up from germline, CDR1 is SEHNR and CDR2 is FQNEAQ (reference sequence). V lost 6 bases to trimming and J lost 9 bases; unmatched junction nucleotides: 12. The CDR3 runs to 16 residues. The CDR3, as DNA: TGTGCCAGCAGTTTTGTATCCGGGACAGGGGGCGGTGAGCAGTTCTTC. Translation gives CASSFVSGTGGGEQFF.

The CDR3 coding sequence is TGTGCCTGGAGGGACGGAATTAATGAAAAACTGTTTTTT. This translates into CAWRDGINEKLFF. The gene calls are TRBV30 and TRBJ1-4; D call uncertain. CDR1 is GTSNPN and CDR2 is SVGIG in the germline V gene (reference sequence). The ends were cut back, 3 bases at V and 4 bases at J, with 9 bases in the middle. The CDR3 consists of 13 residues.

The rearrangement joins TRBV27 to TRBJ2-7, with 7 bases identical to TRBD1. This CDR3 has 14 amino acids. Per the germline V gene, CDR1 is MNHEY and CDR2 is SMNVEV (reference sequence). After removal of 5 bases from V and 3 bases from J, the junction contained 7 bases not matched to a gene. DNA of the CDR3: TGTGCCAGCAGTCCCTTTGGACAGGACTACGAGCAGTACTTC. This gives the protein CASSPFGQDYEQYF.

V gene TRBV18 combines with J gene TRBJ2-5; TRBD1 is a possible D gene (5 bases). The CDR3 has 15 amino acids. Trimming left V 4 bases short and J 3 bases short, with 15 bases between. Germline V gene sequence: CDR1 KGHSH, CDR2 LQKENI. CDR3 sequence reads: CASSHLASGKETQYF. The CDR3 nucleotides are TGTGCCAGCTCACACCTCGCATCAGGGAAAGAGACCCAGTACTTC.

The chain carries TRBV6-6 and TRBJ2-1; unclear D gene. Germline V gene lookup returns CDR1 MNHNY and CDR2 SVGAGI (reference sequence). Trimming pared 2 bases from V and 7 bases from J, leaving 12 bases between. CDR3 length equals 14 residues. CDR3 nucleotides: TGTGCCAGCAGTTACCCACCCCTAGAGAATGAGCAGTTCTTC. Translation gives CASSYPPLENEQFF.

The chain combines TRBV28 with TRBJ2-1; 12 bases align to TRBD2. Germline lookup yields CDR1 MDHEN and CDR2 SYDVKM. The CDR3 has 17 residues. V shed 5 bases, J shed 4 bases, and the junction held 9 bases outside the gene matches. The CDR3 DNA follows: TGTGCCAGCAGTGAACCGTCTAGCGGGAGGGCGTACAATGAGCAGTTCTTC. The encoded protein is CASSEPSSGRAYNEQFF.

The V gene is TRBV30, the J gene TRBJ2-1; 7 nucleotides match TRBD2. This CDR3 spans 14 amino acids. With V trimmed by 5 bases and J by 0 bases, 4 bases remained unmatched. Germline V gene sequence: CDR1 GTSNPN, CDR2 SVGIG (reference sequence). This chain's CDR3 is CAWGGLSSYNEQFF. CDR3 DNA sequence: TGTGCCTGGGGGGGACTAAGCTCCTACAATGAGCAGTTCTTC.

This sequence joins TRBV5-4 and TRBJ2-7; TRBD2 aligns across 7 bases. Trimming removed 4 bases from V and 6 bases from J; junction bases left unmatched: 10. Germline assignment: CDR1 SGHNT and CDR2 YYREEE (reference sequence). The CDR3 loop spans 14 amino acids. This CDR3 reads CASSPGGRGAEQYF. The CDR3 region has the DNA TGTGCCAGCAGCCCCGGGGGGAGGGGAGCCGAGCAGTACTTC.

The chain has TRBV11-2 and TRBJ1-1; D remains ambiguous. The CDR3 consists of 12 residues. Trimming took 2 bases from V and 5 from J, leaving 6 bases between them. CDR1 is SGHAT, CDR2 FQNNGV, per germline. The DNA of the CDR3 is TGTGCCAGCAGCTTATCAGAGACTGAAGCTTTCTTT. Its protein product is CASSLSETEAFF.